A selection of T cell receptor beta chains follows, all from one sample in a study of shared clonotypes between healthy human individuals. Clones were read by immunoSEQ multiplex PCR, and TCRdb kept only the in-frame ones, dropping some. The table shows about 320,000 clones, with 87% occurring only once. Material: memory CD8+ T cells sorted from blood. These TCRs come from a man between 18 and 35 years old in good health. Each CDR3 is given with its conserved first and last residue. The D gene is left open where the match is weak. Clone size is shown for a subset of rows, as once, few, many or a class of expanded clone.

v_gene: TRBV7-6; abundance: -; j_gene: TRBJ2-3; d_gene: TRBD2; CDR3nt: TGTGCCAGCAGCTCAGGACTAGCGGGGGGCCATAGCACAGATACGCAGTATTTT; CDR3aa: CASSSGLAGGHSTDTQYF
v_gene: TRBV5-6; abundance: once; j_gene: TRBJ1-2; d_gene: TRBD1; CDR3nt: TGTGCCAGCAGCTTCCGGACAGGGGTGAGCTATGGCTACACCTTC; CDR3aa: CASSFRTGVSYGYTF
v_gene: TRBV7-9; abundance: once; j_gene: TRBJ1-1; d_gene: -; CDR3nt: TGTGCCAGCAGCTTAGAGGTGGGGGCTGTAACTGAAGCTTTCTTT; CDR3aa: CASSLEVGAVTEAFF
v_gene: TRBV11-2; abundance: -; j_gene: TRBJ2-7; d_gene: -; CDR3nt: TGTGCCAGCAGCTTCGAGAGGTTAGTCCCCCTCTCCTACGAGCAGTACTTC; CDR3aa: CASSFERLVPLSYEQYF
v_gene: TRBV11-1; abundance: -; j_gene: TRBJ2-7; d_gene: -; CDR3nt: TGTGCCAGCAGCTTAGATTTGGGCGACCCCTACGAGCAGTACTTC; CDR3aa: CASSLDLGDPYEQYF
v_gene: TRBV4-3; abundance: many; j_gene: TRBJ2-3; d_gene: -; CDR3nt: TGCGCCAGCAGCCAAGCTTGGGGCACAGATACGCAGTATTTT; CDR3aa: CASSQAWGTDTQYF
v_gene: TRBV11-2; abundance: many; j_gene: TRBJ2-5; d_gene: TRBD2; CDR3nt: TGTGCCAGCAGTCCGACTAGCGGGGGTGTGGAGACCCAGTACTTC; CDR3aa: CASSPTSGGVETQYF
v_gene: TRBV4-1; abundance: -; j_gene: TRBJ2-7; d_gene: -; CDR3nt: TGCGCCAGCAGCTTCGACAGAGACTACGAGCAGTACTTC; CDR3aa: CASSFDRDYEQYF
v_gene: TRBV11-2; abundance: once; j_gene: TRBJ1-5; d_gene: -; CDR3nt: TGTGCCAGCAGCTTGGGGTGGAGCAATCAGCCCCAGCATTTT; CDR3aa: CASSLGWSNQPQHF
v_gene: TRBV4-1; abundance: -; j_gene: TRBJ2-7; d_gene: TRBD2; CDR3nt: TGCGCCAGCAGCCCACGGTCAAGCGGGGACTACGAGCAGTACTTC; CDR3aa: CASSPRSSGDYEQYF
v_gene: TRBV11-2; abundance: once; j_gene: TRBJ2-3; d_gene: TRBD2; CDR3nt: TGTGCCAGCAGCCCCGGGACTAGCGGGAGGTTGACAGATACGCAGTATTTT; CDR3aa: CASSPGTSGRLTDTQYF
v_gene: TRBV6-1; abundance: -; j_gene: TRBJ1-2; d_gene: -; CDR3nt: TGTGCCAGCAGTGAAGGGAGGCTGGGACGGACCATCTTC; CDR3aa: CASSEGRLGRTIF
v_gene: TRBV5-6; abundance: many; j_gene: TRBJ1-3; d_gene: -; CDR3nt: TGTGCCAGCAGCTTGGCCAAGAGACTGACTCTTCTGGGAAACACCATATATTTT; CDR3aa: CASSLAKRLTLLGNTIYF
v_gene: TRBV18; abundance: once; j_gene: TRBJ1-6; d_gene: TRBD1; CDR3nt: TGTGCCAGCTCACCCGGACAGGGGGCCTCTAATTCACCCCTCCACTTT; CDR3aa: CASSPGQGASNSPLHF
v_gene: TRBV29-1; abundance: -; j_gene: TRBJ2-7; d_gene: -; CDR3nt: TGCAGCGTTGAAGGGCAGGGTCTCCACGAGCAGTACTTC; CDR3aa: CSVEGQGLHEQYF
v_gene: TRBV5-6; abundance: once; j_gene: TRBJ2-2; d_gene: TRBD1; CDR3nt: TGTGCCAGCAGCTCGTATGACAGGGGCGGCTCCGGGGAGCTGTTTTTT; CDR3aa: CASSSYDRGGSGELFF
v_gene: TRBV7-8; abundance: few; j_gene: TRBJ1-4; d_gene: -; CDR3nt: TGTGCCAGCAGCTTATCAGGGTCGGATGAAAAACTGTTTTTT; CDR3aa: CASSLSGSDEKLFF
v_gene: TRBV5-5; abundance: -; j_gene: TRBJ2-7; d_gene: -; CDR3nt: TGTGCCAGCAGCTTGGGAGGGAGGTACGAGCAGTACTTC; CDR3aa: CASSLGGRYEQYF
v_gene: TRBV7-3; abundance: -; j_gene: TRBJ2-3; d_gene: -; CDR3nt: TGTGCCAGCAGCTTAACTCCAGTCCCGGAGGGTGATACGCAGTATTTT; CDR3aa: CASSLTPVPEGDTQYF
v_gene: TRBV5-1; abundance: -; j_gene: TRBJ2-7; d_gene: TRBD2; CDR3nt: TGCGCCAGCAGCGCCCGGGTAGCGGGAATCTCCTACGAGCAGTACTTC; CDR3aa: CASSARVAGISYEQYF
v_gene: TRBV2; abundance: -; j_gene: TRBJ1-2; d_gene: -; CDR3nt: TGTGCCAGCAGTCGCGCGGGGGCCCCAAGGGGGTATGGCTACACCTTC; CDR3aa: CASSRAGAPRGYGYTF
v_gene: TRBV7-8; abundance: -; j_gene: TRBJ2-3; d_gene: TRBD2; CDR3nt: TGCGCCAGCAGCTCACTAGCGGGGGGGCCCTTTCTAGATACGCAGTATTTT; CDR3aa: CASSSLAGGPFLDTQYF